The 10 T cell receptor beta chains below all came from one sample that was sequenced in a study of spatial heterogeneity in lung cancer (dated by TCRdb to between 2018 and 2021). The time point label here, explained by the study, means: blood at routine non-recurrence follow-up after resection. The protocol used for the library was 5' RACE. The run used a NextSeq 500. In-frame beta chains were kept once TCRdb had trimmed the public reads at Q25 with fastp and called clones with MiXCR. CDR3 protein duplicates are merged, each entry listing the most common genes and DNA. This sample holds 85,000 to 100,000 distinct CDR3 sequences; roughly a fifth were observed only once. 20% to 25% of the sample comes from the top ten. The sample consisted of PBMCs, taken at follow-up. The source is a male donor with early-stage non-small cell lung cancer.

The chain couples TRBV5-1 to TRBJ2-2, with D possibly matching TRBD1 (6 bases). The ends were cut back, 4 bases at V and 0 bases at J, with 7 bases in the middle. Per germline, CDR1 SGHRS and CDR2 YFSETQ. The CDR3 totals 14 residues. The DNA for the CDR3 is TGCGCCAGCAGCCGGACAGCGAACACCGGGGAGCTGTTTTTT. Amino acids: CASSRTANTGELFF.

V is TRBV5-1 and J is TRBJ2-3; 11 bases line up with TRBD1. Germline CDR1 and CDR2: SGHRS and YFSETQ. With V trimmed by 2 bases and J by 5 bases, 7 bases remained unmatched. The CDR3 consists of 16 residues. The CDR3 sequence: CASSFGTGGAGDTQYF. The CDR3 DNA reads TGCGCCAGCAGCTTCGGGACAGGGGGAGCAGGAGATACGCAGTATTTT.

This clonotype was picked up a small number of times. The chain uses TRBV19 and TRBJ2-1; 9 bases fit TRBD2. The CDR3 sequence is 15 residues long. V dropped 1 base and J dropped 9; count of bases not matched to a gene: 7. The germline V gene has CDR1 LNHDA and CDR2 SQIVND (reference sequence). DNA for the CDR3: TGTGCCAGTAGTATAGCGATAGCGGGAGTGGGTGAGCAGTTCTTC. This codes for CASSIAIAGVGEQFF.

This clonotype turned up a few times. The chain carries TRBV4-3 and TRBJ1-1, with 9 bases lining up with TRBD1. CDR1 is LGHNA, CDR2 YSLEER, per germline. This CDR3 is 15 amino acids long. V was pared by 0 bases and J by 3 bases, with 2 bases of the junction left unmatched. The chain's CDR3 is CASSQDNRGHTEAFF. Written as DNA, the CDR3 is TGCGCCAGCAGCCAAGATAACAGGGGGCACACTGAAGCTTTCTTT.

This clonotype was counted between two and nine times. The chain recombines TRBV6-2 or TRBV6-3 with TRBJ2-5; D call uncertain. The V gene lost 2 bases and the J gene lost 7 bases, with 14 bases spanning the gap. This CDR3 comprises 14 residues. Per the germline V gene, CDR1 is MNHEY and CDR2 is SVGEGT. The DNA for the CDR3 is TGTGCCAGCAGTTACGGCGGCCTTAGGATGACCCAGTACTTC. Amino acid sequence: CASSYGGLRMTQYF.

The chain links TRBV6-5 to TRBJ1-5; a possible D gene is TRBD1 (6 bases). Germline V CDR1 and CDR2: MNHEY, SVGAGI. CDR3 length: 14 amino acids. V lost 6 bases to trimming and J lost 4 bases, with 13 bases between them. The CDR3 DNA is TGTGCCAGCAGGAACGGGGGGCCGAATCAGCCCCAGCATTTT. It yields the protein CASRNGGPNQPQHF.

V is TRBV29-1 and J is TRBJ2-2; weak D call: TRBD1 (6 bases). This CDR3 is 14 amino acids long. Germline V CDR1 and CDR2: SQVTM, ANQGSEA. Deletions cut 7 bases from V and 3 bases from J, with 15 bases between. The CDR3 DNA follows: TGCAGCGGATCTTCGGGGACACACACCGGGGAGCTGTTTTTT. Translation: CSGSSGTHTGELFF.

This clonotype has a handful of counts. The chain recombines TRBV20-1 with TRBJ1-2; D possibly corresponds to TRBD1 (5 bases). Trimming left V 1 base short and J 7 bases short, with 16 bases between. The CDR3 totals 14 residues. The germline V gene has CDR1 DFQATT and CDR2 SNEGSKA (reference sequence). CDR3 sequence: CSARAAGIDRGYTF. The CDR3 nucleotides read TGCAGTGCTAGAGCGGCAGGGATCGATCGTGGCTACACCTTC.

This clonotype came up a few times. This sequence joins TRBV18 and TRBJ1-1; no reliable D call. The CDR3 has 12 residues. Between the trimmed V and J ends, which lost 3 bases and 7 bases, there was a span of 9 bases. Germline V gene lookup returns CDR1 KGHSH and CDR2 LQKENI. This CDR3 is CASSPGRVEAFF. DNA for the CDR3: TGTGCCAGCTCACCTGGGCGGGTTGAAGCTTTCTTT. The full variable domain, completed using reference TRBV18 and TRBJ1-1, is NAGVMQNPRHLVRRRGQEARLRCSPMKGHSHVYWYRQLPEEGLKFMVYLQKENIIDESGMPKERFSAEFPKEGPSILRIQQVVRGDSAAYFCASSPGRVEAFFGQGTRLTVV.

DNA for the CDR3: TGTGCCAGCAGCTTTGGACAGGGGGCCTATGGAAACACCATATATTTT. It codes for CASSFGQGAYGNTIYF. The chain is built from TRBV5-6 and TRBJ1-3; 11 nucleotides agree with TRBD1. Germline lookup yields CDR1 SGHDT and CDR2 YYEEEE. V trimming: 2 bases; J trimming: 3 bases; junction bases outside the gene matches: 4. This CDR3 is built from 16 residues.